This is a list of T cell receptor beta chains from one sample in a study of blood T cell repertoires in COVID-19. Here immunoSEQ multiplex PCR was the method, and the copy in TCRdb shows in-frame clones only, minus some. The sample includes some 53,000 clones, 80% to 90% seen only once; the top ten take 11% to 15%. Sequences were obtained from peripheral blood. The source is a man aged 65-85 years with acute or convalescent COVID-19. Each CDR3 is given with its conserved first and last residue. Each record gives: clone size, J gene, V gene, D gene, CDR3 DNA, CDR3 protein. The D gene is left open where the match is weak. Only some rows state a clone size, as once, few, many or a class for expanded clones.

clone_size: once
j_call: TRBJ1-5
v_call: TRBV10-3
d_call: .
cdr3_nt: TGTGCCATCAGTGTCGGCCAGACAACGGAGCCCCAGCATTTT
cdr3_aa: CAISVGQTTEPQHF

clone_size: .
j_call: TRBJ2-2
v_call: TRBV5-1
d_call: TRBD2
cdr3_nt: TGCGCCAGCAGCTTTGGACTAGCGGGGGCCTCGATCACCGGGGAGCTGTTTTTT
cdr3_aa: CASSFGLAGASITGELFF

clone_size: few
j_call: TRBJ2-2
v_call: TRBV7-6
d_call: .
cdr3_nt: TGTGCCAGCAGCCGTACTCGGGAGCTGTTTTTT
cdr3_aa: CASSRTRELFF

clone_size: .
j_call: TRBJ2-1
v_call: TRBV7-2
d_call: .
cdr3_nt: TGTGCCAGCAGCCCCCCCCGGGCGGGCTTCACTTTATCCAATGAGCAGTTCTTC
cdr3_aa: CASSPPRAGFTLSNEQFF

clone_size: .
j_call: TRBJ1-3
v_call: TRBV19
d_call: .
cdr3_nt: TGTGCCAGTATACGTGGCTCGGGAAATGGAAACACCATATATTTT
cdr3_aa: CASIRGSGNGNTIYF

clone_size: .
j_call: TRBJ1-2
v_call: TRBV27
d_call: TRBD1
cdr3_nt: TGTGCCAGCAGTTGGGACAGGGTCGGTGGCTATGGCTACACCTTC
cdr3_aa: CASSWDRVGGYGYTF

clone_size: .
j_call: TRBJ1-3
v_call: TRBV7-6
d_call: .
cdr3_nt: TGTGCCAGCAGCCCAAAGGTGGGAGATGCCTCTGGAAACACCATATATTTT
cdr3_aa: CASSPKVGDASGNTIYF

clone_size: .
j_call: TRBJ2-7
v_call: TRBV11-2
d_call: .
cdr3_nt: TGTGCCAGCAGCTTAGATTTGAGACAGAGAGTCTACGAGCAGTACTTC
cdr3_aa: CASSLDLRQRVYEQYF

clone_size: .
j_call: TRBJ2-7
v_call: TRBV3-1/TRBV3-2
d_call: TRBD2
cdr3_nt: TGTGCCAGCAGCCACCTACTCGAGATAGCGGGGGCCGGGTCCCACGAGCAGTACTTC
cdr3_aa: CASSHLLEIAGAGSHEQYF

clone_size: once
j_call: TRBJ2-7
v_call: TRBV5-8
d_call: .
cdr3_nt: TGTGCCAGCAGCTTGCCTTTACAAACCTACGAGCAGTACTTC
cdr3_aa: CASSLPLQTYEQYF

clone_size: .
j_call: TRBJ2-7
v_call: TRBV9
d_call: .
cdr3_nt: TGTGCCAGCAGCCCCACCGCGACTACCTACGAGCAGTACTTC
cdr3_aa: CASSPTATTYEQYF

clone_size: .
j_call: TRBJ2-1
v_call: TRBV5-1
d_call: TRBD1
cdr3_nt: TGCGCCAGCAGCTTGGCCAACCCGGGACAGGGGGGTGAGCAGTTCTTC
cdr3_aa: CASSLANPGQGGEQFF

clone_size: .
j_call: TRBJ2-1
v_call: TRBV5-1
d_call: TRBD1
cdr3_nt: TGCGCCAGCCGGGACAGGGAGAGCTCCTACAATGAGCAGTTCTTC
cdr3_aa: CASRDRESSYNEQFF

clone_size: .
j_call: TRBJ2-1
v_call: TRBV25-1
d_call: .
cdr3_nt: TGTGCCAGCCGGGAGAATGATGAGCAGTTCTTC
cdr3_aa: CASRENDEQFF

clone_size: .
j_call: TRBJ2-1
v_call: TRBV6-6
d_call: .
cdr3_nt: TGTGCCAGCCAAGAGGACAATGAGCAGTTCTTC
cdr3_aa: CASQEDNEQFF

clone_size: .
j_call: TRBJ2-1
v_call: TRBV27
d_call: TRBD2
cdr3_nt: TGTGCCAGCACCCTTAGCGGGAGAGGGAATGAGCAGTTCTTC
cdr3_aa: CASTLSGRGNEQFF

clone_size: .
j_call: TRBJ1-2
v_call: TRBV19
d_call: .
cdr3_nt: TGTGCCAGTAGCGTACAGGGAACCGAAAATGGCTACACCTTC
cdr3_aa: CASSVQGTENGYTF

clone_size: .
j_call: TRBJ2-1
v_call: TRBV6-2/TRBV6-3
d_call: TRBD1
cdr3_nt: TGTGCCAGCAGCGACAGGGTCCATGAGCAGTTCTTC
cdr3_aa: CASSDRVHEQFF

clone_size: .
j_call: TRBJ2-4
v_call: TRBV4-3
d_call: .
cdr3_nt: TGCGCCAGCAGCCAAGATCCCCGAGCGGTAGCCAAAAACATTCAGTACTTC
cdr3_aa: CASSQDPRAVAKNIQYF

clone_size: .
j_call: TRBJ2-5
v_call: TRBV3-1/TRBV3-2
d_call: .
cdr3_nt: TGTGCCAGCAGCCGACGGCGACTCAGCCAAGAGACCCAGTACTTC
cdr3_aa: CASSRRRLSQETQYF

clone_size: .
j_call: TRBJ2-5
v_call: TRBV14
d_call: TRBD2
cdr3_nt: TGTGCCAGCAGCCAAAGTTATCGGACTAGCGGGGAGGAGGTCAAAGAGACCCAGTACTTC
cdr3_aa: CASSQSYRTSGEEVKETQYF

clone_size: once
j_call: TRBJ2-5
v_call: TRBV4-1
d_call: .
cdr3_nt: TGCGCCAGCAGCCACGGTGGACAGCCGGGGGGAGAGACCCAGTACTTC
cdr3_aa: CASSHGGQPGGETQYF

clone_size: .
j_call: TRBJ1-1
v_call: TRBV19
d_call: .
cdr3_nt: TGTGCCAGTAGTTCGGCGGCGAACACTGAAGCTTTCTTT
cdr3_aa: CASSSAANTEAFF

clone_size: .
j_call: TRBJ2-6
v_call: TRBV18
d_call: .
cdr3_nt: TGTGCCAGCTCACCTCTCCAACCTCGACAGGGAGGTTTATCTGGGGCCAACGTCCTGACTTTC
cdr3_aa: CASSPLQPRQGGLSGANVLTF

clone_size: .
j_call: TRBJ1-2
v_call: TRBV28
d_call: .
cdr3_nt: TGTGCCAGCAGTTTAACACATAACTATGGCTACACCTTC
cdr3_aa: CASSLTHNYGYTF

clone_size: .
j_call: TRBJ1-2
v_call: TRBV19
d_call: .
cdr3_nt: TGTGCCAGTAGTATGCGGGTCAGTGACTACACCTTC
cdr3_aa: CASSMRVSDYTF

clone_size: .
j_call: TRBJ1-4
v_call: TRBV7-2
d_call: TRBD1
cdr3_nt: TGTGCCAGCAGCTTAATGGGACAGGGAGATGAAAAACTGTTTTTT
cdr3_aa: CASSLMGQGDEKLFF

clone_size: .
j_call: TRBJ1-3
v_call: TRBV18
d_call: .
cdr3_nt: TGTGCCAGCTCACCATCGGGGTCATTTTCCGGAAACACCATATATTTT
cdr3_aa: CASSPSGSFSGNTIYF

clone_size: .
j_call: TRBJ2-7
v_call: TRBV7-6
d_call: TRBD2
cdr3_nt: TGTGCCAGCAGCAAGACTAGCGGAGGGGGCTCCTACGAGCAGTACTTC
cdr3_aa: CASSKTSGGGSYEQYF

clone_size: .
j_call: TRBJ2-5
v_call: TRBV18
d_call: .
cdr3_nt: TGTGCCAGCTCACATACGGGTCCCCAGCGAGAGACCCAGTACTTC
cdr3_aa: CASSHTGPQRETQYF

clone_size: .
j_call: TRBJ2-1
v_call: TRBV11-2
d_call: .
cdr3_nt: TGTGCCAGCAGCTTAGGTCTGGGGGCCCTCTACAATGAGCAGTTCTTC
cdr3_aa: CASSLGLGALYNEQFF

clone_size: .
j_call: TRBJ2-5
v_call: TRBV7-9
d_call: .
cdr3_nt: TGTGCCAGCAGCTTAGAACTATTTGAGGAGACCCAGTACTTC
cdr3_aa: CASSLELFEETQYF

clone_size: .
j_call: TRBJ2-6
v_call: TRBV24-1
d_call: TRBD2
cdr3_nt: TGTGCCACCAGCGAAAGAGGGACTAGCGGTAACTCTGGGGCCAACGTCCTGACTTTC
cdr3_aa: CATSERGTSGNSGANVLTF

clone_size: .
j_call: TRBJ1-1
v_call: TRBV5-1
d_call: .
cdr3_nt: TGCGCCAGCAGCGGAAGCAGGGTATCCGTTGAAGCTTTCTTT
cdr3_aa: CASSGSRVSVEAFF

clone_size: .
j_call: TRBJ2-3
v_call: TRBV7-2
d_call: .
cdr3_nt: TGTGCCAGCAGCCGTAGCAGGGCCGGCACAGATACGCAGTATTTT
cdr3_aa: CASSRSRAGTDTQYF

clone_size: few
j_call: TRBJ1-1
v_call: TRBV7-3
d_call: TRBD1
cdr3_nt: TGTGCCAGCAGAAGGACAGGGAGGGGGAACACTGAAGCTTTCTTT
cdr3_aa: CASRRTGRGNTEAFF

clone_size: .
j_call: TRBJ1-1
v_call: TRBV5-4
d_call: .
cdr3_nt: TGTGCCAGCAGCTTCGGTGGAGTGATGAACACTGAAGCTTTCTTT
cdr3_aa: CASSFGGVMNTEAFF

clone_size: .
j_call: TRBJ1-1
v_call: TRBV5-1
d_call: TRBD1
cdr3_nt: TGCGCCAGCAGGGACAGGGTGAACACTGAAGCTTTCTTT
cdr3_aa: CASRDRVNTEAFF

clone_size: .
j_call: TRBJ1-2
v_call: TRBV7-9
d_call: .
cdr3_nt: TGTGCCAGCAGCACATACGACACAGATGGCTACACCTTC
cdr3_aa: CASSTYDTDGYTF

clone_size: .
j_call: TRBJ1-5
v_call: TRBV12-5
d_call: .
cdr3_nt: TGTGCTAGTGGTTTGGTACCCAGGGTCAGCAATCAGCCCCAGCATTTT
cdr3_aa: CASGLVPRVSNQPQHF

clone_size: .
j_call: TRBJ2-3
v_call: TRBV15
d_call: .
cdr3_nt: TGTGCCACCACCGGGGACTTTAGCACAGATACGCAGTATTTT
cdr3_aa: CATTGDFSTDTQYF

clone_size: .
j_call: TRBJ1-3
v_call: TRBV6-2/TRBV6-3
d_call: TRBD1
cdr3_nt: TGTGCCAGCAGTTCCGGGACAGACCTTCGGACCATATATTTT
cdr3_aa: CASSSGTDLRTIYF

clone_size: .
j_call: TRBJ2-5
v_call: TRBV5-4
d_call: TRBD1
cdr3_nt: TGTGCCAGCAGCCCGGGACAGAGCCAAGAGACCCAGTACTTC
cdr3_aa: CASSPGQSQETQYF

clone_size: .
j_call: TRBJ1-6
v_call: TRBV19
d_call: TRBD1
cdr3_nt: TGTGCCAGTCGCACGACAGGGAATAATTCACCCCTCCACTTT
cdr3_aa: CASRTTGNNSPLHF

clone_size: once
j_call: TRBJ2-7
v_call: TRBV28
d_call: TRBD2
cdr3_nt: TGTGCCAGCAGTTTATTTCTAGCGGGAGGTGACGAGCAGTACTTC
cdr3_aa: CASSLFLAGGDEQYF

clone_size: .
j_call: TRBJ2-3
v_call: TRBV24-1
d_call: TRBD2
cdr3_nt: TGTGCCACCAGAGGGTGGACTAGCGGTACAGATACGCAGTATTTT
cdr3_aa: CATRGWTSGTDTQYF

clone_size: .
j_call: TRBJ2-7
v_call: TRBV5-1
d_call: .
cdr3_nt: TGCGCCAGCAGCTTGGATTACGGTGAGCAGTACTTC
cdr3_aa: CASSLDYGEQYF

clone_size: .
j_call: TRBJ2-7
v_call: TRBV4-3
d_call: TRBD2
cdr3_nt: TGCGCCAGCAGCCAATACCTAGCGGCCCACGAGCAGTACTTC
cdr3_aa: CASSQYLAAHEQYF

clone_size: .
j_call: TRBJ2-1
v_call: TRBV18
d_call: TRBD2
cdr3_nt: TGTGCCAGCTCACCAACTAGCGGGAGTCAATCCTACAATGAGCAGTTCTTC
cdr3_aa: CASSPTSGSQSYNEQFF